The rows below give T cell receptor beta chains drawn from one sample of a study of cytomegalovirus exposure and HLA in healthy donors. The assay was immunoSEQ multiplex PCR, and TCRdb's table has in-frame clones only and misses some. The top ten clones hold approximately 4.3% of a sample with 97,000 or so clones, around 63% of them seen once. The sample comprised PBMCs. Receptors were obtained from a human donor in good health. CDR3s include the opening cysteine and the closing phenylalanine or tryptophan. D genes are given only for firm matches. A clone size is listed for some rows: how often the clone was seen (once, few, many), or a class if it is expanded.

TRBJ2-3 . TRBD2 TRBV10-2 CASSDRRGRGTDTQYF TGCGCCAGCAGTGATAGGCGCGGGAGGGGGACAGATACGCAGTATTTT
TRBJ2-7 . TRBD2 TRBV5-1 CASSLEASGLYEQYF TGCGCCAGCAGCTTGGAGGCTAGCGGACTTTACGAGCAGTACTTC
TRBJ1-2 once . TRBV6-5 CASSAGTFGYTF TGTGCCAGCAGCGCCGGGACATTCGGCTACACCTTC
TRBJ2-2 few TRBD1 TRBV2 CASSGQGTGELFF TGTGCCAGCAGCGGACAGGGTACCGGGGAGCTGTTTTTT
TRBJ1-1 . TRBD1 TRBV19 CASSIKQGITEAFF TGTGCCAGTAGTATTAAACAGGGGATCACTGAAGCTTTCTTT
TRBJ2-3 . TRBD2 TRBV5-1 CASSESRTFRLAGFTDTQYF TGCGCCAGCAGCGAATCGAGGACCTTCAGACTAGCGGGATTCACAGATACGCAGTATTTT
TRBJ1-1 once . TRBV5-1 CASSLRVQGEATEAFF TGCGCCAGCAGCTTGAGGGTGCAGGGTGAGGCCACTGAAGCTTTCTTT
TRBJ2-4 . . TRBV13 CASSSVVGRGAKNIQYF TGTGCCAGCAGCTCCGTAGTCGGGAGAGGAGCCAAAAACATTCAGTACTTC
TRBJ1-5 few . TRBV6-6 CASSHGESNQPQHF TGTGCCAGCAGCCACGGGGAGTCCAATCAGCCCCAGCATTTT
TRBJ2-7 . TRBD1 TRBV23-1 CASSQSKPGQASYEQYF TGCGCCAGCAGTCAATCGAAGCCGGGACAGGCCTCCTACGAGCAGTACTTC
TRBJ1-1 . . TRBV15 CATSRDRRGLLTGEAFF TGTGCCACCAGCAGAGATCGTAGAGGGCTTCTTACTGGGGAAGCTTTCTTT
TRBJ1-5 . TRBD1 TRBV2 CASMRQGHQPQHF TGTGCCAGCATGCGACAGGGTCATCAGCCCCAGCATTTT
TRBJ2-3 . TRBD2 TRBV14 CASSHLLAGVSDTQYF TGTGCCAGCAGCCACTTACTAGCGGGAGTGTCAGATACGCAGTATTTT
TRBJ2-5 . TRBD1 TRBV28 CASSLQRTGEETQYF TGTGCCAGCAGCCTCCAGAGGACAGGTGAAGAGACCCAGTACTTC
TRBJ2-7 . . TRBV7-6 CASSLRQGNEQYF TGTGCCAGCAGCTTACGGCAGGGCAACGAGCAGTACTTC
TRBJ1-4 . . TRBV4-1 CASSQVVGAYEKLFF TGCGCCAGCAGCCAAGTCGTGGGGGCATACGAAAAACTGTTTTTT
TRBJ2-6 . . TRBV28 CASSPYSGANVLTF TGTGCCAGCAGTCCCTACTCTGGGGCCAACGTCCTGACTTTC
TRBJ2-7 . . TRBV4-1 CASSPRDTYEQYF TGCGCCAGCAGCCCCCGGGACACCTACGAGCAGTACTTC